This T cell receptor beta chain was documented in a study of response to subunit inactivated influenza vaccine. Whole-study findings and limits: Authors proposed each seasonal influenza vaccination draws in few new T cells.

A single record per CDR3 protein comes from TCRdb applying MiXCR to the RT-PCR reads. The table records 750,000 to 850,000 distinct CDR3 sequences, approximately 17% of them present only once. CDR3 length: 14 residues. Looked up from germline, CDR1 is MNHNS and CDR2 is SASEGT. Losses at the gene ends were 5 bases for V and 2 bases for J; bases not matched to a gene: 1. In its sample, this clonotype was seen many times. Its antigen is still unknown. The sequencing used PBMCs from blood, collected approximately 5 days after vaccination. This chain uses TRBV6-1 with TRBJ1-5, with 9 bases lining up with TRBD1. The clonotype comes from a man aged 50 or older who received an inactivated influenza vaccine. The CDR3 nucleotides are TGTGCCAGCAGTACAGGGGGCGGCAATCAGCCCCAGCATTTT. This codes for CASSTGGGNQPQHF.